This is a list of T cell receptor beta chains from one sample in a study of glioma-infiltrating T cells after dendritic cell vaccination. Libraries were prepared by immunoSEQ multiplex PCR; TCRdb keeps only in-frame clonotypes and omits some of them. The sample includes about 24,000 clones, roughly 89% of them seen just once. The source was blood, collected after dendritic cell vaccination. Receptors originate from a human donor with glioblastoma. Both conserved end residues are part of each CDR3. The D gene is left open where the match is weak. For some rows the clone size is stated as once, few or many, or as a class when expanded; others skip it.

>TRBJ1-4|NA|NA|TRBV7-9
TGTGCCAGCAGCTTAAGGGGCGGGGGAGAAAAACTGTTTTTT
CASSLRGGGEKLFF
>TRBJ2-7|NA|NA|TRBV5-1
TGCGCCAGCAGCTTGGGGTACAGCTTGCAGTACTTC
CASSLGYSLQYF
>TRBJ2-1|NA|TRBD2|TRBV27
TGTGCCAGCGGGGAAGAGTCCGCGCGGGGGGCCCCCAATGAGCAGTTCTTC
CASGEESARGAPNEQFF
>TRBJ1-5|NA|NA|TRBV6-4
TGTGCCAGCAGCAGGGGTGGCAATCAGCCCCAGCATTTT
CASSRGGNQPQHF
>TRBJ1-1|few|NA|TRBV7-9
TGTGCCAGCAGACCCCAGGGGTCCGTGAACACTGAAGCTTTCTTT
CASRPQGSVNTEAFF
>TRBJ2-3|NA|NA|TRBV6-6
TGTGCCAGCAGTTACTCAGAGGGTACGCAGTATTTT
CASSYSEGTQYF
>TRBJ2-5|NA|TRBD1|TRBV10-2
TGCGCCAGCAGTGCTCCAGGGGGTAGGGAGACCCAGTACTTC
CASSAPGGRETQYF
>TRBJ2-4|NA|NA|TRBV11-2
TGTGCCAGCAGCTTAAATTCCAGGCTCGCCAAAAACATTCAGTACTTC
CASSLNSRLAKNIQYF
>TRBJ1-5|NA|NA|TRBV7-2
TGTGCCAGCTCTCGGACGTCCAGGGAGCCCCAGCATTTT
CASSRTSREPQHF
>TRBJ1-1|NA|NA|TRBV27
TGTGCCAGCAGTTTCGCTGGGGCAAGGACTGAAGCTTTCTTT
CASSFAGARTEAFF
>TRBJ1-6|NA|NA|TRBV4-1
TGCGCCAGCAGCCATCCCAAGGAAGGGGAGGGCTCCTATAATTCCCCCCTCCACTTT
CASSHPKEGEGSYNSPLHF
>TRBJ2-1|NA|TRBD2|TRBV9
TGTGCCAGCAGCAGCTTAGCGGGGGGGCCCTCCCATGAGCAGTTCTTC
CASSSLAGGPSHEQFF
>TRBJ2-7|NA|TRBD1|TRBV5-4
TGTGCCAGCAGCGTGGGACAGCTAGGCGACGAGCAGTACTTC
CASSVGQLGDEQYF
>TRBJ1-3|NA|NA|TRBV28
TGTGCCAGCAGTAACCAGGGGTCTGGAAACACCATATATTTT
CASSNQGSGNTIYF
>TRBJ1-2|NA|TRBD1|TRBV7-2
TGTGCCAGCAGCCCTGGGACAGGCCTCTATGGCTACACCTTC
CASSPGTGLYGYTF
>TRBJ1-2|NA|NA|TRBV5-4
TGTGCCAGCAGCTTGGAACGGAGGGGCTATGGCTACACCTTC
CASSLERRGYGYTF
>TRBJ2-7|NA|NA|TRBV6-1
TGTGCCAGCAGTGAAACTGGGAACGGGGACTACGAGCAGTACTTC
CASSETGNGDYEQYF
>TRBJ2-5|NA|TRBD2|TRBV13
TGTGCCAGCAGCTTTAGAGGGAGACTAGCGGGGGACGGACAGTACTTC
CASSFRGRLAGDGQYF
>TRBJ1-1|NA|NA|TRBV10-2
TGCGCCAGCAGATCAGGACAGACGAACACTGAAGCTTTCTTT
CASRSGQTNTEAFF
>TRBJ2-1|once|TRBD2|TRBV2
TGTGCCAGCAGTGTGTCTAGCGGGGGGAGAATGAATGAGCAGTTCTTC
CASSVSSGGRMNEQFF
>TRBJ1-1|NA|TRBD1|TRBV10-3
TGTGCCATCAGCTCCCGGGACAGGGGTGGGAACACTGAAGCTTTCTTT
CAISSRDRGGNTEAFF
>TRBJ2-5|NA|TRBD2|TRBV7-2
TGTGCCAGCAGCCTGTCGGGCGGGGGGATATCGGAGACCCAGTACTTC
CASSLSGGGISETQYF
>TRBJ2-1|NA|NA|TRBV19
TGTGCCAGTAGTATGAGGGGGGGGGATTACAATGAGCAGTTCTTC
CASSMRGGDYNEQFF
>TRBJ1-2|NA|NA|TRBV1
TGCACCCGAGCCAGGGAAGGCGGCTACACCTTC
CTRAREGGYTF
>TRBJ2-3|NA|TRBD2|TRBV18
TGTGCCAGCTCACTACTAGCGGGGACAGATACGCAGTATTTT
CASSLLAGTDTQYF
>TRBJ1-1|few|NA|TRBV4-1
TGCGCCAGCAGCCAAGAACGGGGGGCGAAGGCTTTCTTT
CASSQERGAKAFF
>TRBJ2-3|NA|NA|TRBV5-6
TGTGCCAGCAGCTTAACTAGCTCTAGCACAGATACGCAGTATTTT
CASSLTSSSTDTQYF
>TRBJ2-7|NA|NA|TRBV6-5
TGTGCCAGCAGTTCCGGCATGGGCAGGGGACGCTACGAGCAGTACTTC
CASSSGMGRGRYEQYF
>TRBJ2-2|NA|TRBD2|TRBV7-2
TGTGCCAGCAGCTTACGGCGGGGGGGGGAGCTGTTTTTT
CASSLRRGGELFF
>TRBJ1-3|NA|TRBD1|TRBV6-1
TGTGCCAGCAGTCTGGGACAGGGATCAGGAAACACCATATATTTT
CASSLGQGSGNTIYF
>TRBJ2-5|once|TRBD1|TRBV7-6
TGTGCCAGCAGCTTAGGGACAGGGGGCTGGGAGACCCAGTACTTC
CASSLGTGGWETQYF
>TRBJ2-7|NA|NA|TRBV19
TGTGCCAGTAGTATGGGGCAGGGAATCTACGAGCAGTACTTC
CASSMGQGIYEQYF
>TRBJ1-2|NA|TRBD1|TRBV11-2
TGTGCCAGCAGCTTAGTGACAGGGCAAGGCTACACCTTC
CASSLVTGQGYTF
>TRBJ1-4|NA|TRBD1|TRBV6-5
TGTGCCAGCAGCCAACAGGGGGCTGGAGAAAAACTGTTTTTT
CASSQQGAGEKLFF
>TRBJ1-1|NA|NA|TRBV27
TGTGCCAGCACCCCAGGTGCAGGACAAAATATGAACACTGAAGCTTTCTTT
CASTPGAGQNMNTEAFF
>TRBJ2-3|NA|NA|TRBV20-1
TGCAGTGCTGTCCCGGGGGATACGCAGTATTTT
CSAVPGDTQYF
>TRBJ1-2|once|TRBD1|TRBV29-1
TGCAGCGGACGGACAGGGAGGTCATATGGCTACACCTTC
CSGRTGRSYGYTF
>TRBJ1-6|few|NA|TRBV27
TGTGCCAGCAGTTTCGGCAGCACGGGAGGCTCCTATAATTCCCCCCTCCACTTT
CASSFGSTGGSYNSPLHF
>TRBJ1-1|NA|NA|TRBV5-5
TGTGCCAGCAGCCTCAAAGCGAACACTGAAGCTTTCTTT
CASSLKANTEAFF
>TRBJ1-2|NA|TRBD1|TRBV5-8
TGTGCCAGCAGCTTCGACAGGGGGCGCGGTGGCTACACCTTC
CASSFDRGRGGYTF
>TRBJ2-3|NA|TRBD2|TRBV9
TGTGCCAGCAGCGTGACGGGGGGGACTGCAGATACGCAGTATTTT
CASSVTGGTADTQYF
>TRBJ2-3|NA|TRBD2|TRBV7-9
TGTGCCAGCAGCTCTAGCGGGGGACCCACAGATACGCAGTATTTT
CASSSSGGPTDTQYF
>TRBJ2-3|NA|NA|TRBV11-2
TGTGCCAGCAGCTTAGGATGGACTACAGATACGCAGTATTTT
CASSLGWTTDTQYF
>TRBJ2-7|NA|NA|TRBV27
TGTGCCAGCAAAGACTCTAGTTGGAGCTCCTACGAGCAGTACTTC
CASKDSSWSSYEQYF
>TRBJ1-1|NA|TRBD1|TRBV7-9
TGTGCCAGCACCCGTTATACGGGACAGGGGGTGATGAACACTGAAGCTTTCTTT
CASTRYTGQGVMNTEAFF